This T cell receptor (beta chain) was identified during a study of T cells after yellow fever vaccination. This clonotype was seen a handful of times. MiXCR, applied by TCRdb to the 5' RACE reads, yields one record per CDR3 protein. The sample yields 200,000 to 250,000 distinct CDR3 sequences, roughly 7.2% seen once. The input for sequencing was CD4+ T cells sorted from PBMCs, taken 15 days after the yellow fever booster vaccination. The receptor's source is a man aged 25-45 years who received the YFV17D yellow fever vaccine.

The chain's CDR3 is CASSLTGLPSPSNTGELFF. As DNA, the CDR3 is TGTGCCAGCAGCTTAACGGGACTTCCAAGTCCATCGAACACCGGGGAGCTGTTTTTT. The rearrangement uses TRBV7-3 and TRBJ2-2, with D tentatively TRBD2 (6 bases). The length of the CDR3 is 19 residues. Per germline, CDR1 SGHTA and CDR2 FQGTGA. V gave up 0 bases and J gave up 0 bases, with 17 bases separating them.